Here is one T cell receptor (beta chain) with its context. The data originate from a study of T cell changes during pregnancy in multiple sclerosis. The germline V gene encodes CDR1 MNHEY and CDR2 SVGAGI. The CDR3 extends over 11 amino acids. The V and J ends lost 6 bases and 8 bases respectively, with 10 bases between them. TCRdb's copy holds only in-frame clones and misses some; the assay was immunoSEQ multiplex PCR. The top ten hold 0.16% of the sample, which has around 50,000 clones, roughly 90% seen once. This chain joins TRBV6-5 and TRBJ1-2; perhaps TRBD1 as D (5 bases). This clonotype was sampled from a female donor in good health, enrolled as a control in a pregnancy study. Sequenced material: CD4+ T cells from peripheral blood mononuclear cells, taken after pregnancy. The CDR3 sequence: CASSHRGGYTF. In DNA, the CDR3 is TGTGCCAGCAGCCATCGGGGGGGCTACACCTTC.